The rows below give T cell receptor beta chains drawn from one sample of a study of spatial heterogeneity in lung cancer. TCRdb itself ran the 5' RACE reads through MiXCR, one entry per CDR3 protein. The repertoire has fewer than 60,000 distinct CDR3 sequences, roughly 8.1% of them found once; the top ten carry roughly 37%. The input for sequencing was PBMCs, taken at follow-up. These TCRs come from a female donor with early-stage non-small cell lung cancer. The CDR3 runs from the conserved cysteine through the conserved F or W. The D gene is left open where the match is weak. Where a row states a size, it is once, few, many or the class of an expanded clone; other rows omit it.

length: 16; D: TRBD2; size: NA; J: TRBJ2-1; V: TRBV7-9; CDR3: CASSSSSGVHYNEQFF; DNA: TGTGCCAGCAGCTCCAGTAGCGGGGTCCACTACAATGAGCAGTTCTTC
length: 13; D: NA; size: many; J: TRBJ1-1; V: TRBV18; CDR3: CASSPGVGTEAFF; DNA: TGTGCCAGCTCACCGGGTGTCGGCACTGAAGCTTTCTTT
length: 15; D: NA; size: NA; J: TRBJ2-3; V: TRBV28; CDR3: CASSFAPPRTDTQYF; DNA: TGTGCCAGCAGTTTCGCCCCCCCAAGGACAGATACGCAGTATTTT
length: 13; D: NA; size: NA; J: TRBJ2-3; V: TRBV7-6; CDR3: CASSTSHTDTQYF; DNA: TGTGCCAGCAGCACGTCCCACACAGATACGCAGTATTTT
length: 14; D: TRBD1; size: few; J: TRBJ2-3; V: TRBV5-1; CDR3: CASSFGQGGDTQYF; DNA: TGCGCCAGCAGCTTCGGACAGGGAGGAGATACGCAGTATTTT
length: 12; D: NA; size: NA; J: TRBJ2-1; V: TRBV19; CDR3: CASRLGYNEQFF; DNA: TGTGCCAGTAGACTAGGTTACAATGAGCAGTTCTTC
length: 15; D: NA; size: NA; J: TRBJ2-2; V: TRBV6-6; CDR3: CASSYVRGPSGELFF; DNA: TGTGCCAGCAGTTACGTCCGGGGCCCGTCCGGGGAGCTGTTTTTT
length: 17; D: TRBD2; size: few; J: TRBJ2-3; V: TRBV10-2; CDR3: CASSYSLAGGLGDTQYF; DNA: TGCGCCAGCAGTTACTCACTAGCGGGGGGGCTTGGAGATACGCAGTATTTT
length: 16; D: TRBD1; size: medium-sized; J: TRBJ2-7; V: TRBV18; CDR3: CASSPGTGRRGYEQYF; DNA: TGTGCCAGCTCACCCGGGACAGGTCGGCGAGGCTACGAGCAGTACTTC
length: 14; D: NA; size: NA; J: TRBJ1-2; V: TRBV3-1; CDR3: CASSRPPQNYGYTF; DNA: TGTGCCAGCAGCCGCCCCCCGCAGAACTATGGCTACACCTTC
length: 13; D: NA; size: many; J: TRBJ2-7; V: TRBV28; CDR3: CASSFVGSYEQYF; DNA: TGTGCCAGCAGTTTTGTGGGATCCTACGAGCAGTACTTC
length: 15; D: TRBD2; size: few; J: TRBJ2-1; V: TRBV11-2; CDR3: CASIKGLAGGNEQFF; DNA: TGTGCCAGCATCAAGGGACTAGCGGGGGGGAATGAGCAGTTCTTC
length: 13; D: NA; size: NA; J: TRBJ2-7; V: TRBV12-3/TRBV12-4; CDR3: CASTATGSYEQYF; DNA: TGTGCCAGCACCGCCACAGGGAGCTACGAGCAGTACTTC
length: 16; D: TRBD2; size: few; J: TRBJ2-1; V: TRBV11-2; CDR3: CASSHSSRGAYNEQFF; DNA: TGTGCCAGCAGCCATTCCTCGCGGGGGGCCTACAATGAGCAGTTCTTC
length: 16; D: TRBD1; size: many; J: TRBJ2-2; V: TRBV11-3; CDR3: CASSRQGVPNTGELFF; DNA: TGTGCCAGCAGCCGACAGGGGGTCCCGAACACCGGGGAGCTGTTTTTT
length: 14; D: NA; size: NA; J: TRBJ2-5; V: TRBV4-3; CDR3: CASSQVGSQETQYF; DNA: TGCGCCAGCAGCCAGGTGGGAAGTCAAGAGACCCAGTACTTC
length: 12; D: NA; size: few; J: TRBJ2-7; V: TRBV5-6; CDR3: CASSLGEAEQYF; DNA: TGTGCCAGCAGCCTAGGGGAGGCCGAGCAGTACTTC
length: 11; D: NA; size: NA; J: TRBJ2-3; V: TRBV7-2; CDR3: CARGTGDTQYF; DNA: TGTGCCAGAGGCACAGGAGATACGCAGTATTTT
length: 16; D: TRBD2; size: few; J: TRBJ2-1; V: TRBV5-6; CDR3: CASSMEITGTIDEQFF; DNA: TGTGCCAGCAGCATGGAGATAACCGGGACTATCGATGAGCAGTTCTTC
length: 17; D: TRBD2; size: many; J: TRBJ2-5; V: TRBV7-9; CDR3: CASSRPPGTSGPGAQYF; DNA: TGTGCCAGCAGCCGACCTCCCGGGACTAGCGGGCCAGGGGCCCAGTACTTC
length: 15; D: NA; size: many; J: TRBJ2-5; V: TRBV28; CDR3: CASSLGGAVQETQYF; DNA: TGTGCCAGCAGTTTGGGCGGGGCGGTACAAGAGACCCAGTACTTC
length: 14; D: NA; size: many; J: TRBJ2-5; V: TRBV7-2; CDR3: CASSFVQSQETQYF; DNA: TGTGCCAGCAGCTTCGTACAGAGTCAAGAGACCCAGTACTTC
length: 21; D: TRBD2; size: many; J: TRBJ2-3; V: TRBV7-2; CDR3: CASSLVTAAFRAGGPTDTQYF; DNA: TGTGCCAGCAGCTTAGTAACGGCCGCTTTTCGAGCGGGGGGACCCACAGATACGCAGTATTTT
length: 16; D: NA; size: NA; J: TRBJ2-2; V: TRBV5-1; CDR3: CASSLAEVTHTGELFF; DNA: TGCGCCAGCAGCTTGGCCGAGGTTACCCACACCGGGGAGCTGTTTTTT
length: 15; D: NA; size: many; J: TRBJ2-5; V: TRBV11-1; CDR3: CASSEVQGDAETQYF; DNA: TGTGCCAGCAGTGAAGTCCAGGGCGATGCGGAGACCCAGTACTTC
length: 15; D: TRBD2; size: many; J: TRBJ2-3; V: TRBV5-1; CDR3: CASSREGLSTDTQYF; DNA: TGCGCCAGCAGCCGGGAGGGACTCAGCACAGATACGCAGTATTTT